The subject of this entry is one TCR beta chain. Its antigen is not identified. The CDR3 spans 14 residues. Germline V gene lookup returns CDR1 SGHVS and CDR2 FQNEAQ. These data originate in a study of blood T cells in healthy people across ages. Study-level results: Age advanced and TCR beta diversity per million T cells fell, roughly linearly. Long-lived donors carried more naive CD4+ cells and greater diversity than aged donors.

Aged about 6 to 95, donors were systemically healthy Caucasians from Russia. Every sample had a minimum of 6 million PBMCs isolated. The authors ran a second PCR of 7 to 11 cycles using a sample-barcoded 5' primer and a J-beta primer mix. One entry per CDR3 protein results from TCRdb running MiXCR on the 5' RACE reads. The data show hundreds of thousands of distinct CDR3 sequences, around two fifths seen once. The V gene is TRBV7-8, the J gene TRBJ2-4; the match to TRBD1 covers 7 bases. The DNA end is a closer match to TRBJ2-7, so the J assignment may be wrong. The clonotype was recovered from a man aged 55-75 years in good health. The sample was blood. Written as DNA, the CDR3 is TGTGCCAGCAGCTCGGACAGGCGCCCCTACGAGCAGTACTTC. It specifies CASSSDRRPYEQYF.